Each of the 10 T cell receptor beta chains below was sequenced from the same sample in a study of CD8 T cells in Susac syndrome. When the RNA was reverse transcribed, random hexamers were used with an input of roughly 0.45 to 1 ug. TCRdb fed the immunoSEQ multiplex PCR reads into MiXCR, producing one record per CDR3 protein. The table has some 110,000 distinct CDR3 sequences, roughly 94% seen once; the top ten hold around 0.41%. The sample was CD8+ T cells from PBMCs. These receptors originate from a human donor with Susac syndrome.

This chain connects TRBV7-9 to TRBJ2-2; TRBD2 agrees at 9 bases. Trimming at V came to 8 bases and at J to 4 bases, leaving 8 bases not matched to a gene. This CDR3 contains 15 residues. In germline, CDR1 is SEHNR, CDR2 FQNEAQ (reference sequence). The CDR3 is CASLGGGAATGELFF. The CDR3, as DNA: TGTGCCAGCCTCGGCGGGGGGGCCGCCACCGGGGAGCTGTTTTTT. Full variable domain (remainder filled in from reference TRBV7-9 and TRBJ2-2): DTGVSQNPRHKITKRGQNVTFRCDPISEHNRLYWYRQTLGQGPEFLTYFQNEAQLEKSRLLSDRFSAERPKGSFSTLEIQRTEQGDSAMYLCASLGGGAATGELFFGEGSRLTVL.

The rearrangement joins TRBV2 to TRBJ2-3; the match to TRBD2 covers 11 bases. V lost 9 bases, J lost 1 base, and 3 bases stayed unmatched. Germline CDR1 SNHLY, CDR2 FYNNEI. The CDR3 spans 14 residues. Here the CDR3 reads CARTSGDRTDTQYF. For the CDR3, the DNA is TGTGCCAGGACTAGCGGGGACCGCACAGATACGCAGTATTTT.

The chain combines TRBV7-2 with TRBJ1-6; maybe TRBD1 (6 bases). Deletions cut 4 bases from V and 7 bases from J, with 11 bases between. Germline V lookup: CDR1 SGHTA, CDR2 FQGNSA. This CDR3 is 14 amino acids long. CDR3 sequence: CASSSADSNSPLHF. DNA for the CDR3: TGTGCCAGCAGCTCCGCGGACAGCAATTCACCCCTCCACTTT.

The rearrangement links TRBV7-8 to TRBJ2-5; D is perhaps TRBD1 (5 bases). CDR1 is SGHVS and CDR2 is FQNEAQ in the germline V gene. The CDR3 contains 15 residues. The V end was cut by 4 bases, the J end by 4 bases, with 16 bases between. CDR3 sequence: CASSSRGAEPETQYF. The CDR3 coding sequence is TGTGCCAGCAGCTCGCGTGGGGCGGAACCAGAGACCCAGTACTTC.

This chain uses TRBV14 with TRBJ2-7; 11 nucleotides line up with TRBD1. With V trimmed by 5 bases and J by 3 bases, 6 bases remained unmatched. CDR1 SGHDN and CDR2 FVKESK come from the germline V gene. This CDR3 contains 15 residues. Here the CDR3 reads CASSSRTGGFYEQYF. The CDR3 DNA reads TGTGCCAGCAGCTCCCGGACAGGGGGCTTCTACGAGCAGTACTTC.

The chain links TRBV19 to TRBJ1-5; D not certain. V lost 3 bases and J 3 bases, leaving 9 bases between the germline ends. This CDR3 has 14 residues. Germline assignment: CDR1 LNHDA and CDR2 SQIVND (reference sequence). The CDR3 here is CASSIFGVNQPQHF. Here the CDR3 DNA reads TGTGCCAGTAGTATCTTCGGGGTCAATCAGCCCCAGCATTTT. Full variable domain (rest looked up from reference TRBV19 and TRBJ1-5): DGGITQSPKYLFRKEGQNVTLSCEQNLNHDAMYWYRQDPGQGLRLIYYSQIVNDFQKGDIAEGYSVSREKKESFPLTVTSAQKNPTAFYLCASSIFGVNQPQHFGDGTRLSIL.

The chain carries TRBV20-1 and TRBJ1-5, with TRBD1 matching 9 bases. V lost 0 bases and J lost 0; bases outside the gene matches: 9. Germline V gives CDR1 DFQATT, CDR2 SNEGSKA (reference sequence). CDR3 length: 18 amino acids. The CDR3 protein is CSARDGTGRGYSNQPQHF. The CDR3 bases are TGCAGTGCTAGAGACGGGACAGGGCGAGGGTATAGCAATCAGCCCCAGCATTTT.

This clonotype appeared once. J is TRBJ2-4 and V is TRBV19, with D possibly matching TRBD2 (6 bases). This CDR3 contains 14 residues. The germline CDR1 and CDR2 sequences are LNHDA and SQIVND (reference sequence). V was clipped by 9 bases and J by 5 bases, with 17 bases between them. In DNA, the CDR3 is TGTGCCAGCCTCGATATGGGGGGAGAAAACATTCAGTACTTC. Protein sequence: CASLDMGGENIQYF.

This chain joins TRBV7-2 and TRBJ1-5, with D perhaps TRBD1 (5 bases). The germline V gene encodes CDR1 SGHTA and CDR2 FQGNSA. There are 15 residues in the CDR3. V lost 5 bases, J lost 5 bases, and 16 bases lay in between. The CDR3 reads CASSPRGGADQPQHF. The CDR3 DNA is TGTGCCAGCAGCCCCCGGGGGGGAGCCGATCAGCCCCAGCATTTT.

The gene calls are TRBV29-1 and TRBJ1-4; D not resolved. CDR1 is SQVTM, CDR2 ANQGSEA, per germline. Trimming removed 6 bases at V and 5 bases at J, with 10 bases between. This CDR3 comprises 12 residues. The chain's CDR3 is CSVGGPNEKLFF. CDR3 coding DNA: TGCAGCGTGGGCGGGCCCAATGAAAAACTGTTTTTT.